Sequencing of this T cell receptor (beta chain) was carried out in a study of T cells in Graves' hyperthyroidism and ophthalmopathy. General study points: In validation, the model predicted ophthalmopathy. These predictions came a median roughly 6.5 months before onset.

Researchers amplified the TCR beta CDR3 regions from RNA transcripts. The TCR CDR3 first-round RT-PCR relied on the HTBI primer set. TCRdb independently ran MiXCR on the multiplex PCR reads; one entry per CDR3 protein. The sample lists about 500,000 distinct CDR3 sequences, around 15% occurring once. The CDR3 has 18 residues. V lost 5 bases to trimming and J lost 0 bases, with 20 bases between them. Germline lookup yields CDR1 MDHEN and CDR2 SYDVKM. This clonotype was detected ten times or more. What it binds is not known. Among ophthalmopathy patients, the Clinical Activity Score reached at least 3, the NOSPECS grade reached at least 4, and duration remained under 3 months. Based on clinical symptoms, serum thyroxine and TRAb, thyroid ultrasound and orbital computed tomography, diagnoses were reached.

Sequencing input: blood. The TCR originated in a woman in her 30s with Graves' ophthalmopathy. The J gene is TRBJ2-1, the V gene TRBV28; D is perhaps TRBD1 (6 bases). CDR3 coding DNA: TGTGCCAGCAGTCGAAAAAGAGTTAGGGGGAGCTCCTACAATGAGCAGTTCTTC. Translated: CASSRKRVRGSSYNEQFF.